The T cell receptor (beta chain) under discussion was sequenced for a study of cytomegalovirus exposure and HLA in healthy donors. The primer mix had 60 Vbeta and 13 Jbeta primers. Sequencing was performed with immunoSEQ multiplex PCR; in TCRdb, only in-frame clones are kept and a portion is missing. The table lists 150,000 to 200,000 clones, less than 90% of them singletons. In the case of this clone: Its specificity is not known.

Study observations and caveats: A later look showed TCR association rates differing by HLA locus, highest for DRB1 and lowest for HLA-C.

Sequencing was performed on PBMCs. The clonotype originates from a boy younger than 18 in good health and CMV-seronegative.

CDR3 protein: CASRTSGTGGFEQYF. CDR3 nucleotides: TGTGCCAGCAGAACTTCCGGGACAGGGGGCTTCGAGCAGTACTTC. The chain couples TRBV7-2 to TRBJ2-7; 12 nucleotides align to TRBD1. There are 15 residues in the CDR3. V shed 6 bases, J shed 6 bases, and the junction held 9 bases outside the gene matches. From germline, CDR1 is SGHTA and CDR2 FQGNSA. Full variable domain (rest looked up from reference TRBV7-2 and TRBJ2-7): GAGVSQSPSNKVTEKGKDVELRCDPISGHTALYWYRQSLGQGLEFLIYFQGNSAPDKSGLPSDRFSAERTGGSVSTLTIQRTQQEDSAVYLCASRTSGTGGFEQYFGPGTRLTVT.